This is a list of T cell receptor beta chains from one sample in a study of blood T cell repertoires in COVID-19. Assay: immunoSEQ multiplex PCR; the TCRdb copy retains only in-frame clones and omits some. Of some 220,000 clones detected, approximately 87% appear once; the ten largest clones hold approximately 2.8%. The sample taken for sequencing was PBMCs or T cells enriched from blood (not recorded which). These receptors were taken from a woman in her forties or fifties in a cohort exposed to, infected with or recovered from COVID-19 (not recorded which). Each CDR3 is given with its conserved first and last residue. A D gene is named only where the DNA matches it firmly. Part of the rows lack a size; the others show once, few, many or a class for expanded clones.

J gene: TRBJ2-2
V gene: TRBV11-2
CDR3 length: 16
D gene: .
clone size: .
CDR3 protein: CASSLEGSGETGELFF
CDR3 DNA: TGTGCCAGCAGCTTAGAGGGGTCAGGGGAGACCGGGGAGCTGTTTTTT

J gene: TRBJ2-2
V gene: TRBV5-6
CDR3 length: 12
D gene: .
clone size: .
CDR3 protein: CASRLGVGELFF
CDR3 DNA: TGTGCCAGCAGGCTGGGAGTCGGGGAGCTGTTTTTT

J gene: TRBJ2-5
V gene: TRBV10-3
CDR3 length: 14
D gene: TRBD2
clone size: .
CDR3 protein: CAISESWGGETQYF
CDR3 DNA: TGTGCCATCAGTGAGTCGTGGGGGGGAGAGACCCAGTACTTC

J gene: TRBJ2-2
V gene: TRBV28
CDR3 length: 12
D gene: .
clone size: .
CDR3 protein: CASSRRAGELFF
CDR3 DNA: TGTGCCAGCAGTCGCCGCGCCGGGGAGCTGTTTTTT

J gene: TRBJ2-5
V gene: TRBV14
CDR3 length: 15
D gene: TRBD1
clone size: .
CDR3 protein: CASSFNSQGTRTQYF
CDR3 DNA: TGTGCCAGCAGCTTCAATTCACAGGGGACCCGGACCCAGTACTTC

J gene: TRBJ1-3
V gene: TRBV5-1
CDR3 length: 15
D gene: .
clone size: .
CDR3 protein: CASSLDSYPGNTIYF
CDR3 DNA: TGCGCCAGCAGCCTCGACAGTTACCCTGGAAACACCATATATTTT

J gene: TRBJ2-7
V gene: TRBV5-1
CDR3 length: 16
D gene: .
clone size: .
CDR3 protein: CASSPYGGLTSYEQYF
CDR3 DNA: TGCGCCAGCAGCCCTTATGGGGGACTCACCTCCTACGAGCAGTACTTC

J gene: TRBJ1-2
V gene: TRBV4-1
CDR3 length: 14
D gene: .
clone size: once
CDR3 protein: CASSQDPGYYGYTF
CDR3 DNA: TGCGCCAGCAGCCAAGATCCAGGGTACTATGGCTACACCTTC

J gene: TRBJ2-2
V gene: TRBV18
CDR3 length: 15
D gene: TRBD1
clone size: .
CDR3 protein: CASSPGTGTTGELFF
CDR3 DNA: TGTGCCAGCTCACCCGGGACAGGTACCACCGGGGAGCTGTTTTTT

J gene: TRBJ1-2
V gene: TRBV19
CDR3 length: 15
D gene: .
clone size: .
CDR3 protein: CASSRDRQANYGYTF
CDR3 DNA: TGTGCCAGTAGTCGGGACCGACAGGCGAACTATGGCTACACCTTC

J gene: TRBJ2-2
V gene: TRBV19
CDR3 length: 15
D gene: TRBD1
clone size: .
CDR3 protein: CASSADRGNTGELFF
CDR3 DNA: TGTGCCAGTAGTGCGGACAGGGGAAACACCGGGGAGCTGTTTTTT

J gene: TRBJ1-2
V gene: TRBV4-2
CDR3 length: 18
D gene: .
clone size: .
CDR3 protein: CASSIIIRGIKDNYGYTF
CDR3 DNA: TGTGCCAGCAGCATCATCATAAGAGGGATAAAAGACAACTATGGCTACACCTTC

J gene: TRBJ1-4
V gene: TRBV19
CDR3 length: 14
D gene: TRBD1
clone size: .
CDR3 protein: CASMDRGTNEKLFF
CDR3 DNA: TGTGCCAGTATGGACAGGGGAACTAATGAAAAACTGTTTTTT

J gene: TRBJ1-2
V gene: TRBV5-4
CDR3 length: 19
D gene: TRBD1
clone size: once
CDR3 protein: CASSLVGGQGIGANYGYTF
CDR3 DNA: TGTGCCAGCAGCTTGGTAGGCGGACAGGGGATAGGGGCTAACTATGGCTACACCTTC

J gene: TRBJ1-2
V gene: TRBV28
CDR3 length: 14
D gene: .
clone size: once
CDR3 protein: CASSLRWGGYGYTF
CDR3 DNA: TGTGCCAGCAGTTTACGATGGGGAGGCTATGGCTACACCTTC

J gene: TRBJ1-4
V gene: TRBV4-2
CDR3 length: 15
D gene: .
clone size: .
CDR3 protein: CASSPRGPPNEKLFF
CDR3 DNA: TGTGCCAGCAGCCCCAGGGGCCCGCCTAATGAAAAACTGTTTTTT

J gene: TRBJ1-1
V gene: TRBV13
CDR3 length: 17
D gene: .
clone size: .
CDR3 protein: CASSLGPMAGENTEAFF
CDR3 DNA: TGTGCCAGCAGCTTAGGCCCCATGGCAGGGGAGAACACTGAAGCTTTCTTT

J gene: TRBJ1-2
V gene: TRBV6-2/TRBV6-3
CDR3 length: 14
D gene: .
clone size: .
CDR3 protein: CASSYLGAVYGYTF
CDR3 DNA: TGTGCCAGCAGTTACTTGGGGGCTGTCTATGGCTACACCTTC

J gene: TRBJ2-3
V gene: TRBV25-1
CDR3 length: 16
D gene: TRBD2
clone size: .
CDR3 protein: CASSLLLAGGTDTQYF
CDR3 DNA: TGTGCCAGCAGTCTCCTCCTAGCGGGGGGCACAGATACGCAGTATTTT

J gene: TRBJ2-1
V gene: TRBV7-2
CDR3 length: 15
D gene: TRBD2
clone size: .
CDR3 protein: CASRPAGGNYNEQFF
CDR3 DNA: TGTGCCAGCAGACCCGCGGGAGGGAATTACAATGAGCAGTTCTTC

J gene: TRBJ2-4
V gene: TRBV25-1
CDR3 length: 13
D gene: .
clone size: .
CDR3 protein: CASSRTDTNIQYF
CDR3 DNA: TGTGCCAGCAGTAGGACAGACACAAACATTCAGTACTTC

J gene: TRBJ1-3
V gene: TRBV30
CDR3 length: 15
D gene: .
clone size: .
CDR3 protein: CAWSQGVITGNTIYF
CDR3 DNA: TGTGCCTGGTCACAGGGAGTTATCACTGGAAACACCATATATTTT

J gene: TRBJ2-3
V gene: TRBV2
CDR3 length: 17
D gene: .
clone size: few
CDR3 protein: CASNTGGARISTDTQYF
CDR3 DNA: TGTGCCAGCAATACCGGAGGGGCCAGGATAAGCACAGATACGCAGTATTTT

J gene: TRBJ2-7
V gene: TRBV19
CDR3 length: 13
D gene: TRBD1
clone size: .
CDR3 protein: CASSTDRVAEQYF
CDR3 DNA: TGTGCCAGTAGTACAGACAGGGTTGCCGAGCAGTACTTC

J gene: TRBJ2-3
V gene: TRBV4-1
CDR3 length: 18
D gene: .
clone size: .
CDR3 protein: CASSQDFYGTRETDTQYF
CDR3 DNA: TGCGCCAGCAGCCAAGATTTTTACGGGACAAGGGAGACAGATACGCAGTATTTT

J gene: TRBJ2-7
V gene: TRBV4-1
CDR3 length: 16
D gene: TRBD2
clone size: .
CDR3 protein: CASSPSPGLAGGAKYF
CDR3 DNA: TGCGCCAGCAGCCCATCACCGGGACTAGCGGGGGGCGCAAAGTACTTC

J gene: TRBJ2-5
V gene: TRBV7-9
CDR3 length: 12
D gene: .
clone size: .
CDR3 protein: CASSLNFGTQYF
CDR3 DNA: TGTGCCAGCAGCTTAAATTTCGGGACCCAGTACTTC

J gene: TRBJ1-1
V gene: TRBV7-8
CDR3 length: 13
D gene: .
clone size: .
CDR3 protein: CASTRRGNTEAFF
CDR3 DNA: TGTGCCAGCACCCGTCGGGGGAACACTGAAGCTTTCTTT

J gene: TRBJ1-5
V gene: TRBV7-6
CDR3 length: 15
D gene: .
clone size: few
CDR3 protein: CASSTDSFSNQPQHF
CDR3 DNA: TGTGCCAGCTCCACCGACAGTTTTAGCAATCAGCCCCAGCATTTT

J gene: TRBJ2-5
V gene: TRBV3-1/TRBV3-2
CDR3 length: 16
D gene: .
clone size: .
CDR3 protein: CASSQLLGPKGETQYF
CDR3 DNA: TGTGCCAGCAGCCAACTTCTGGGGCCAAAGGGGGAGACCCAGTACTTC

J gene: TRBJ1-1
V gene: TRBV12-3/TRBV12-4
CDR3 length: 12
D gene: .
clone size: .
CDR3 protein: CASRTMGGGAFF
CDR3 DNA: TGTGCCAGCAGGACAATGGGGGGGGGAGCTTTCTTT

J gene: TRBJ1-4
V gene: TRBV21-1
CDR3 length: 18
D gene: .
clone size: .
CDR3 protein: CASTHDRDYRRGNEKLFF
CDR3 DNA: TGTGCCAGCACCCATGACCGGGACTATCGGCGGGGTAATGAAAAACTGTTTTTT

J gene: TRBJ2-3
V gene: TRBV7-3
CDR3 length: 15
D gene: TRBD2
clone size: .
CDR3 protein: CASRAGTSGVDTQYF
CDR3 DNA: TGTGCCAGCAGAGCGGGGACTAGCGGGGTAGATACGCAGTATTTT

J gene: TRBJ2-7
V gene: TRBV12-3/TRBV12-4
CDR3 length: 12
D gene: .
clone size: .
CDR3 protein: CASRIDGGGQYF
CDR3 DNA: TGTGCCAGCAGGATCGACGGAGGCGGGCAGTACTTC

J gene: TRBJ2-5
V gene: TRBV5-6
CDR3 length: 17
D gene: TRBD1
clone size: .
CDR3 protein: CASSLEGRQGPQETQYF
CDR3 DNA: TGTGCCAGCAGCTTGGAGGGGAGACAGGGTCCCCAAGAGACCCAGTACTTC